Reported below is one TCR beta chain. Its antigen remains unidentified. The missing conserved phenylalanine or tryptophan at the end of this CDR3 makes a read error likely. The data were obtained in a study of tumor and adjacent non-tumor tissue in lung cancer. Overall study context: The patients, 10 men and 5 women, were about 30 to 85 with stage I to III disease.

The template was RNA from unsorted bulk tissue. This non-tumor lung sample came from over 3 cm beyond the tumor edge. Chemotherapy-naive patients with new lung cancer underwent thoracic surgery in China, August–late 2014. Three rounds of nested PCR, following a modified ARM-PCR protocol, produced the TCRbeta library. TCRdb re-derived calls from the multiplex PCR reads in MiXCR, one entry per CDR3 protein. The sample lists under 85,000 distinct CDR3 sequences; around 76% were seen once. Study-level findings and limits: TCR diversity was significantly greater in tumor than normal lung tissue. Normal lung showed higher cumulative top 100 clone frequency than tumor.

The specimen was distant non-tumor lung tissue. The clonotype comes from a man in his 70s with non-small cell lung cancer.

CDR3 nucleotide sequence: TGCGCCAGCAGCCGCTCGATAGGGGGGATGTACGAGCAGTACTTA. The encoded protein is CASSRSIGGMYEQYL. This rearrangement joins TRBV4-3 to TRBJ2-7, with D perhaps assigned TRBD1 or TRBD2 (6 bases each). Trimming removed 4 bases at V and 4 bases at J, with 17 bases between. This CDR3 has 15 amino acids. Germline V gene sequence: CDR1 LGHNA, CDR2 YSLEER.